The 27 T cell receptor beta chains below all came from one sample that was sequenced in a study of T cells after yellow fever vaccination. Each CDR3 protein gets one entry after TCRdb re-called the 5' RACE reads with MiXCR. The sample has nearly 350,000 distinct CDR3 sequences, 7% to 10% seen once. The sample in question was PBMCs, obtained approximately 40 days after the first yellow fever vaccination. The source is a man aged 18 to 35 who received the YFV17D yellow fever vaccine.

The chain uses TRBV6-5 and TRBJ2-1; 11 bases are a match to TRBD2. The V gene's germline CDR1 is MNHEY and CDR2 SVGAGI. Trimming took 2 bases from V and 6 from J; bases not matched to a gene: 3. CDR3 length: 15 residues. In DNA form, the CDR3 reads TGTGCCAGCAGTTACCGAACTAGCGGGGGCAATGAGCAGTTCTTC. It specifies CASSYRTSGGNEQFF.

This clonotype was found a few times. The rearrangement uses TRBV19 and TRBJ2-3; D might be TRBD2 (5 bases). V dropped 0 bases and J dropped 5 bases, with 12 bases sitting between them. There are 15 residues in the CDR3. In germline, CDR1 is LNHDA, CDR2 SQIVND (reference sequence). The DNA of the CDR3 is TGTGCCAGTAGTATAGATCGAGGAGAGGGAGATACGCAGTATTTT. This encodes CASSIDRGEGDTQYF.

Here the CDR3 reads CASRSGGRHYGYTF. The DNA of the CDR3 is TGTGCCAGCAGATCAGGGGGCCGTCACTATGGCTACACCTTC. The J gene is TRBJ1-2, the V gene TRBV11-2; 8 nucleotides line up with TRBD1. Germline V gene sequence: CDR1 SGHAT, CDR2 FQNNGV. This CDR3 comprises 14 residues. The trim removed 6 bases at V and 3 bases at J, leaving 6 bases unmatched.

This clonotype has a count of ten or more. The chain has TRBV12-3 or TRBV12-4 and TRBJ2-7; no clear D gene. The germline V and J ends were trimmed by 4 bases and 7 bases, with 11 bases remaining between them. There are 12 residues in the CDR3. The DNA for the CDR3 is TGTGCCAGCAGTTCCTCCGGACGGGAGCAGTACTTC. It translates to CASSSSGREQYF.

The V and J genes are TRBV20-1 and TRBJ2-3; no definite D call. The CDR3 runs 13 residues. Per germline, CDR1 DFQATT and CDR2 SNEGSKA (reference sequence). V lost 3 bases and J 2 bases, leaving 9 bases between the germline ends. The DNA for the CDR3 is TGCAGTGCTAGCGTGGGTAACACAGATACGCAGTATTTT. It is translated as CSASVGNTDTQYF.

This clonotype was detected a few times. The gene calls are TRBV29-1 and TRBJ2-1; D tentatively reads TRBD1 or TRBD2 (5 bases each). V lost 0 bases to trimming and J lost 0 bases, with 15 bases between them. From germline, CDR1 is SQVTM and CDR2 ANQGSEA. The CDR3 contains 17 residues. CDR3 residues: CSVEDQTGQSSYNEQFF. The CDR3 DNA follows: TGCAGCGTTGAAGATCAGACGGGGCAGAGCTCCTACAATGAGCAGTTCTTC.

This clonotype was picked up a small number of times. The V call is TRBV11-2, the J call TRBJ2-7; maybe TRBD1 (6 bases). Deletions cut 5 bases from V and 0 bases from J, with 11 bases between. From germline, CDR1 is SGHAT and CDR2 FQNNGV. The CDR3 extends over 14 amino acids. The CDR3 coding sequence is TGTGCCAGCAGCCGTAACAGGGACTCCTACGAGCAGTACTTC. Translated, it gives CASSRNRDSYEQYF.

The CDR3 region has the DNA TGTGCCAGTAACAGCCCGGGGCTTGATGGCTACACCTTC. The encoded protein is CASNSPGLDGYTF. The genes are TRBV19 and TRBJ1-2; tentative D call: TRBD1 (5 bases). The CDR3 has 13 amino acids. The V gene's germline CDR1 is LNHDA and CDR2 SQIVND (reference sequence). Trimming shortened V by 7 bases and J by 6 bases, and 15 bases separated the two germline ends. The full variable domain, with the rest looked up from reference TRBV19 and TRBJ1-2, is DGGITQSPKYLFRKEGQNVTLSCEQNLNHDAMYWYRQDPGQGLRLIYYSQIVNDFQKGDIAEGYSVSREKKESFPLTVTSAQKNPTAFYLCASNSPGLDGYTFGSGTRLTVV.

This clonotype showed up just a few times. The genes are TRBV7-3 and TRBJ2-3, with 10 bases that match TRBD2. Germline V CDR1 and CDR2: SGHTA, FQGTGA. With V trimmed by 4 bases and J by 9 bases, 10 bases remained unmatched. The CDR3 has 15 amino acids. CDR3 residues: CASSSSGTSAFTQYF. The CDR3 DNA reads TGTGCCAGCAGCTCCTCCGGGACTAGCGCCTTCACGCAGTATTTT.

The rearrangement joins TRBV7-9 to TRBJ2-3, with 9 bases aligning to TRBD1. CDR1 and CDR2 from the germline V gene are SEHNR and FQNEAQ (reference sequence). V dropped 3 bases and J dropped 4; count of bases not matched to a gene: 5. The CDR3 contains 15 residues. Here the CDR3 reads CASSLGQGGADTQYF. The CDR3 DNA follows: TGTGCCAGCAGCTTGGGACAGGGAGGGGCAGATACGCAGTATTTT.

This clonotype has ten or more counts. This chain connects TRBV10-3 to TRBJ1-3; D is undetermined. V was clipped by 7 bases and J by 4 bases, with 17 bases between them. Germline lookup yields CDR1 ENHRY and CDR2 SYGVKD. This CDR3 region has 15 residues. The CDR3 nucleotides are TGTGCCATCACCGATATGGGAGGGAAAGGAAACACCATATATTTT. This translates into CAITDMGGKGNTIYF.

CDR3 in amino acids: CASSQDTGFTGELFF. In DNA, the CDR3 is TGCGCCAGCAGCCAAGATACAGGGTTCACCGGGGAGCTGTTTTTT. The chain uses TRBV4-3 and TRBJ2-2; maybe TRBD1 (6 bases). Germline assignment: CDR1 LGHNA and CDR2 YSLEER. Trimming pared 0 bases from V and 4 bases from J, leaving 9 bases between. The CDR3 covers 15 residues.

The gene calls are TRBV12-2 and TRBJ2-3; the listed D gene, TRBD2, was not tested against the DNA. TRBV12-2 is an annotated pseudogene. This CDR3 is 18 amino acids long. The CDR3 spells CASRLARLVATSTDTQYF. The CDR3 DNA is TGTGCAAGTCGCTTAGCGCGACTAGTCGCCACTAGCACAGATACGCAGTATTTT.

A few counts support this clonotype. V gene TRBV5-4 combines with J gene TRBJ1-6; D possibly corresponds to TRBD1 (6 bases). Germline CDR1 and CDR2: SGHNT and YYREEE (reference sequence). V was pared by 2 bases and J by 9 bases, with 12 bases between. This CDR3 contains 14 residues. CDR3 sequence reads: CASSLKGGRSPLHF. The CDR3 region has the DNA TGTGCCAGCAGCTTAAAAGGGGGACGTTCACCCCTCCACTTT.

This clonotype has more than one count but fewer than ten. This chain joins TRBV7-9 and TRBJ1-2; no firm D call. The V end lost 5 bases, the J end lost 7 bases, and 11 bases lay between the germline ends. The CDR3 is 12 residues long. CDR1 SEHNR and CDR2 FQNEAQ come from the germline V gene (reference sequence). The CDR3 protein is CASSPGFLGYTF. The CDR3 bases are TGTGCCAGCAGCCCCGGTTTCCTTGGCTACACCTTC.

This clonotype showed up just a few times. The CDR3 here is CASSQVGGNEKLFF. The CDR3 coding sequence is TGTGCCAGCAGCCAAGTTGGCGGGAATGAAAAACTGTTTTTT. The chain has TRBV4-2 and TRBJ1-4; D is undetermined. V gave up 1 base and J gave up 5 bases, with 8 bases separating them. The CDR3 totals 14 residues. Germline assignment: CDR1 LGHNA and CDR2 YNFKEQ.

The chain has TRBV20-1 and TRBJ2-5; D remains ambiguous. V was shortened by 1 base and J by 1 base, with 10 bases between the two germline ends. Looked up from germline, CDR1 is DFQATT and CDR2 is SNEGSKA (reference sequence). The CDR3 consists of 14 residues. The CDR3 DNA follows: TGCAGTGCTAGAGCCTCCGACGGCCAAGAGACCCAGTACTTC. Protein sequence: CSARASDGQETQYF.

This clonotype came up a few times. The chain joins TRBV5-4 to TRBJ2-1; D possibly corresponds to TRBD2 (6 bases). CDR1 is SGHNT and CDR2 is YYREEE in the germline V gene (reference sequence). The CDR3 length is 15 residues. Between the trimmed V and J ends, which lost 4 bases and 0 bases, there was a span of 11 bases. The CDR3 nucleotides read TGTGCCAGCAGCCCCATGACTAGCTCCTACAATGAGCAGTTCTTC. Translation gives CASSPMTSSYNEQFF.

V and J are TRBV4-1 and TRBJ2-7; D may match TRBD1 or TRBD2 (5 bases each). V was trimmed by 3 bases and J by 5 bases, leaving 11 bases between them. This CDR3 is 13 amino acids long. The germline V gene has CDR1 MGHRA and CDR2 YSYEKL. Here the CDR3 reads CASSHRDGDEQYF. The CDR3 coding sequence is TGCGCCAGCAGCCACAGGGACGGCGACGAGCAGTACTTC.

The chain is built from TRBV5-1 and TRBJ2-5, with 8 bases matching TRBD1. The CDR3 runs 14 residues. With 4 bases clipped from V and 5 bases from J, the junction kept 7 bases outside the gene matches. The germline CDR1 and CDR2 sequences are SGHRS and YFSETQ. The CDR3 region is CASSMGTGGETQYF. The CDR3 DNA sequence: TGCGCCAGCAGCATGGGGACAGGCGGGGAGACCCAGTACTTC.

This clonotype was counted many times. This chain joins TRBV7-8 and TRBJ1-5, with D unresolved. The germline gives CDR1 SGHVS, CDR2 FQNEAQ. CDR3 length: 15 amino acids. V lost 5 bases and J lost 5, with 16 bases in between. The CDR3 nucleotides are TGTGCCAGCAGCGTAGGTGGGTGGAGGGATCAGCCCCAGCATTTT. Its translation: CASSVGGWRDQPQHF.

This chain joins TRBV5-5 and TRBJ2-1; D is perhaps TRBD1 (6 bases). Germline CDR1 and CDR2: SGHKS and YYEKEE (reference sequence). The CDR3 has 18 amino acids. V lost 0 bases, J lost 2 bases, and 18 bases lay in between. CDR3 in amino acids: CASSLAWETGTPYNEQFF. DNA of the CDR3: TGTGCCAGCAGCTTGGCCTGGGAAACAGGGACACCCTACAATGAGCAGTTCTTC. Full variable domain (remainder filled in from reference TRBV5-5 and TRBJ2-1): DAGVTQSPTHLIKTRGQQVTLRCSPISGHKSVSWYQQVLGQGPQFIFQYYEKEERGRGNFPDRFSARQFPNYSSELNVNALLLGDSALYLCASSLAWETGTPYNEQFFGPGTRLTVL.

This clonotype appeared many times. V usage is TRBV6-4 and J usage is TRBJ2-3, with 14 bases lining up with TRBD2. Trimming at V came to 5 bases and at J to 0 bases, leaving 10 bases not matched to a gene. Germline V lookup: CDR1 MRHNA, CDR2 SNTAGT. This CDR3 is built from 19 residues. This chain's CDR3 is CASSPPGLAGARSTDTQYF. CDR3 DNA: TGTGCCAGCAGTCCACCGGGACTAGCGGGGGCTAGGAGCACAGATACGCAGTATTTT.

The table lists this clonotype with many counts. In DNA, the CDR3 is TGTGCCAGCAGGGGGGACAATGAGCAGTTCTTC. This sequence encodes CASRGDNEQFF. This rearrangement joins TRBV2 to TRBJ2-1, with D perhaps being TRBD1 or TRBD2 (5 bases each). The CDR3 spans 11 residues. Between the trimmed V and J ends, which lost 6 bases and 5 bases, there was a span of 5 bases. Per the germline V gene, CDR1 is SNHLY and CDR2 is FYNNEI.

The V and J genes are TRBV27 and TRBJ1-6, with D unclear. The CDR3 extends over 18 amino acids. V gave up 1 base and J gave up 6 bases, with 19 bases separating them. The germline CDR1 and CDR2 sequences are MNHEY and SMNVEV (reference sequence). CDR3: CASSLYRATESSNSPLHF. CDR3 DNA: TGTGCCAGCAGTTTATACAGAGCCACGGAGTCGAGTAATTCACCCCTCCACTTT.

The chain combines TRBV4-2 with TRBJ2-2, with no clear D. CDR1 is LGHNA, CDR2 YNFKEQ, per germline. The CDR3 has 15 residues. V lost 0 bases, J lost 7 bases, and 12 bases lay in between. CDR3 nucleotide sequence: TGTGCCAGCAGCCAAGATTATGTTTTCGACGGGGAGCTGTTTTTT. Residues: CASSQDYVFDGELFF.

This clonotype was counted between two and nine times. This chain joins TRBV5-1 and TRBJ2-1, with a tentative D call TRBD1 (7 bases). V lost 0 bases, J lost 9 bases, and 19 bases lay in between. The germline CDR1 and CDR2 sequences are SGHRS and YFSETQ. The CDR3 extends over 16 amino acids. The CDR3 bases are TGCGCCAGCAGCTTGGAATTAGGCAGGGGGGAACGTGAGCAGTTCTTC. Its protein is CASSLELGRGEREQFF.